This TCR beta chain was obtained from a study of blood T cell repertoires in COVID-19. Overall study context: PBMCs, B-cell-depleted T cells, or T cells were the source of the cDNA or gDNA that made up the material.

The germline V gene encodes CDR1 LNHDA and CDR2 SQIVND (reference sequence). V shed 8 bases and J shed 3 bases, with 19 bases lying between them. This CDR3 is built from 15 residues. TCRdb's table, derived via immunoSEQ multiplex PCR, lists solely in-frame clones and lacks some. This sample yields roughly 300,000 clones, of which 85% to 90% are seen a single time; about 4.1% belongs to the top ten. The study recruited people aged about 18 to 89 years across more than 20 US areas. This receptor was obtained from a man aged 25 to 40 who had recovered from COVID-19. V is TRBV19 and J is TRBJ1-2; D call uncertain. The sequencing sample was made of PBMCs or T cells enriched from blood (not recorded which). CDR3 sequence reads: CASRQVAGVDYGYTF. In DNA form, the CDR3 reads TGTGCCAGTCGCCAAGTGGCAGGTGTGGACTATGGCTACACCTTC.